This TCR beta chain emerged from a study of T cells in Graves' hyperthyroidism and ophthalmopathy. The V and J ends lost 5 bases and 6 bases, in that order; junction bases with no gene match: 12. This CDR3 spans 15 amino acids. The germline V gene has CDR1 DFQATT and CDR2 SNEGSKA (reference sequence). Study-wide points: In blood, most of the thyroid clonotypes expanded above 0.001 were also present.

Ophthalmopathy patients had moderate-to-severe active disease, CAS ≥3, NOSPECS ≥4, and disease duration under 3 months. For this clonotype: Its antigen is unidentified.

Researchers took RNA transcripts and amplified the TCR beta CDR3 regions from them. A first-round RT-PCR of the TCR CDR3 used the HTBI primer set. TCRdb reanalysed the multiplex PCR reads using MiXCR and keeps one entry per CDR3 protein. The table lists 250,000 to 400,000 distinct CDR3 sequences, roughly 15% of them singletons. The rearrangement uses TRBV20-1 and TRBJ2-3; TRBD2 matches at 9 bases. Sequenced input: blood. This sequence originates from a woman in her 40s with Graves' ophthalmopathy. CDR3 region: CSAFKAGGPRDTQYF. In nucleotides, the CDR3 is TGCAGTGCTTTTAAAGCGGGGGGCCCCCGCGATACGCAGTATTTT.